A selection of T cell receptor beta chains follows, all from one sample in a study of T cells after somatic rescue of genetic block. TCRdb keeps only in-frame clones here, not all; method: immunoSEQ multiplex PCR. The table has 13,000 to 15,000 clones, about 65% seen once. The sequenced sample consisted of peripheral blood mononuclear cells (PBMCs). Receptors originate from a young man. CDR3s include the opening cysteine and the closing phenylalanine or tryptophan. The D gene is left open where the match is weak. Size is omitted from some rows. Given values are once, few, many or a class for expanded clones.

V: TRBV6-5
size: -
J: TRBJ2-2
D: -
CDR3: CASSYGVNTGELFF
DNA: TGTGCCAGCAGTTATGGGGTGAACACCGGGGAGCTGTTTTTT

V: TRBV5-1
size: -
J: TRBJ1-1
D: -
CDR3: CASSLRVLNTEAFF
DNA: TGCGCCAGCAGCTTGAGGGTTTTGAACACTGAAGCTTTCTTT

V: TRBV5-1
size: -
J: TRBJ2-3
D: TRBD2
CDR3: CASSSRRTSGGTDTQYF
DNA: TGCGCCAGCAGCTCCCGTCGGACTAGCGGGGGCACAGATACGCAGTATTTT

V: TRBV4-2
size: few
J: TRBJ2-2
D: TRBD2
CDR3: CASSHTSGYAGELFF
DNA: TGTGCCAGCAGCCATACTAGCGGGTACGCCGGGGAGCTGTTTTTT

V: TRBV9
size: -
J: TRBJ2-1
D: -
CDR3: CASSVERDGYYNEQFF
DNA: TGTGCCAGCAGCGTAGAACGGGACGGCTACTACAATGAGCAGTTCTTC

V: TRBV5-1
size: -
J: TRBJ2-7
D: TRBD1
CDR3: CASSLTTQGALSEQYF
DNA: TGCGCCAGCAGCTTGACAACCCAGGGGGCGCTTTCCGAGCAGTACTTC

V: TRBV29-1
size: few
J: TRBJ1-6
D: -
CDR3: CSVQGDGNSPLHF
DNA: TGCAGCGTCCAGGGTGACGGTAATTCACCCCTCCACTTT

V: TRBV7-9
size: -
J: TRBJ2-7
D: -
CDR3: CASSSKGYEQYF
DNA: TGTGCCAGCAGCTCCAAGGGCTACGAGCAGTACTTC

V: TRBV5-6
size: -
J: TRBJ2-1
D: -
CDR3: CASSLVQKSSYNEQFF
DNA: TGTGCCAGCAGCTTAGTTCAGAAAAGCTCCTACAATGAGCAGTTCTTC

V: TRBV28
size: -
J: TRBJ1-4
D: TRBD1
CDR3: CASGQGANEKLFF
DNA: TGTGCCAGCGGACAGGGCGCCAATGAAAAACTGTTTTTT

V: TRBV5-5
size: -
J: TRBJ2-3
D: -
CDR3: CASLLWGAPPDTQYF
DNA: TGTGCCAGCCTTTTATGGGGGGCGCCCCCAGATACGCAGTATTTT

V: TRBV7-9
size: -
J: TRBJ1-2
D: -
CDR3: CASSSRGRAGDGYTF
DNA: TGTGCCAGCAGCTCTCGGGGCAGGGCGGGTGATGGCTACACCTTC

V: TRBV18
size: few
J: TRBJ2-6
D: -
CDR3: CASSPRPSTGANVLTF
DNA: TGTGCCAGCTCACCACGACCCTCTACTGGGGCCAACGTCCTGACTTTC

V: TRBV11-2
size: -
J: TRBJ2-3
D: TRBD2
CDR3: CASSSEGAGAGWSTDTQYF
DNA: TGTGCCAGCAGCTCTGAAGGAGCGGGGGCCGGATGGAGCACAGATACGCAGTATTTT

V: TRBV2
size: -
J: TRBJ1-4
D: -
CDR3: CASRGYPSAPNEKLFF
DNA: TGTGCCAGCAGGGGATACCCGTCGGCACCTAATGAAAAACTGTTTTTT

V: TRBV5-1
size: -
J: TRBJ1-4
D: -
CDR3: CASSRGEKLFF
DNA: TGCGCCAGCTCCCGGGGGGAAAAACTGTTTTTT

V: TRBV27
size: -
J: TRBJ2-7
D: TRBD2
CDR3: CASGSGRAYEQYF
DNA: TGTGCCAGCGGTAGCGGGAGGGCCTACGAGCAGTACTTC

V: TRBV2
size: few
J: TRBJ1-5
D: -
CDR3: CASSGQISNQPQHF
DNA: TGTGCCAGCAGTGGACAGATTAGCAATCAGCCCCAGCATTTT

V: TRBV7-3
size: -
J: TRBJ1-5
D: -
CDR3: CASSLTPGQPQHF
DNA: TGTGCCAGCAGCTTAACACCGGGGCAGCCCCAGCATTTT

V: TRBV6-6
size: -
J: TRBJ2-5
D: -
CDR3: CASSYMRRGGQETQYF
DNA: TGTGCCAGCAGTTATATGCGCAGGGGAGGACAAGAGACCCAGTACTTC

V: TRBV4-1
size: once
J: TRBJ2-7
D: -
CDR3: CASSRDGRYYEQYF
DNA: TGCGCCAGCAGCAGGGACGGTCGTTACTACGAGCAGTACTTC

V: TRBV10-3
size: -
J: TRBJ2-7
D: -
CDR3: CAISAGPSSSYEQYF
DNA: TGTGCCATCAGCGCCGGGCCTTCCAGCTCCTACGAGCAGTACTTC

V: TRBV6-6
size: -
J: TRBJ2-5
D: -
CDR3: CASSYSLETQYF
DNA: TGTGCCAGCAGTTACTCCCTAGAGACCCAGTACTTC

V: TRBV28
size: -
J: TRBJ1-2
D: TRBD1
CDR3: CASSLERTGVYGYTF
DNA: TGTGCCAGCAGCCTGGAGAGGACAGGGGTTTATGGCTACACCTTC

V: TRBV18
size: -
J: TRBJ2-2
D: -
CDR3: CASSLIQNTGELFF
DNA: TGTGCCAGCTCACTTATACAGAACACCGGGGAGCTGTTTTTT

V: TRBV5-1
size: -
J: TRBJ2-2
D: -
CDR3: CASSPITGGTGELFF
DNA: TGCGCCAGCAGCCCTATCACCGGTGGCACCGGGGAGCTGTTTTTT

V: TRBV10-2
size: -
J: TRBJ2-5
D: TRBD1
CDR3: CASSGTGRETQYF
DNA: TGCGCCAGCAGCGGGACAGGGAGGGAGACCCAGTACTTC

V: TRBV7-4
size: -
J: TRBJ2-7
D: -
CDR3: CASSLTGFYEQYF
DNA: TGTGCCAGCAGCCTAACAGGGTTCTACGAGCAGTACTTC

V: TRBV10-3
size: -
J: TRBJ2-3
D: TRBD1
CDR3: CAIRGQGKGDTQYF
DNA: TGTGCCATCAGGGGACAGGGGAAGGGAGATACGCAGTATTTT

V: TRBV5-1
size: -
J: TRBJ2-1
D: TRBD2
CDR3: CASSSALAGVYNEQFF
DNA: TGCGCCAGCAGCTCCGCCCTAGCGGGCGTTTACAATGAGCAGTTCTTC

V: TRBV5-6
size: once
J: TRBJ2-5
D: TRBD2
CDR3: CASSSGTSGSRKTQYF
DNA: TGTGCCAGCAGCTCCGGGACTAGCGGGAGTAGAAAGACCCAGTACTTC

V: TRBV6-4
size: -
J: TRBJ2-7
D: TRBD1
CDR3: CASRVTGTGPYEQYF
DNA: TGTGCCAGCAGAGTTACCGGGACAGGGCCCTACGAGCAGTACTTC

V: TRBV5-1
size: -
J: TRBJ2-5
D: -
CDR3: CASSLMLKETQYF
DNA: TGCGCCAGCAGCTTGATGTTAAAAGAGACCCAGTACTTC

V: TRBV18
size: -
J: TRBJ2-3
D: -
CDR3: CASSPPLFADTQYF
DNA: TGTGCCAGCTCACCACCTCTATTCGCAGATACGCAGTATTTT

V: TRBV9
size: -
J: TRBJ2-3
D: -
CDR3: CASSAPTGTSTDTQYF
DNA: TGTGCCAGCAGCGCACCGACCGGGACTAGCACAGATACGCAGTATTTT

V: TRBV25-1
size: -
J: TRBJ1-2
D: -
CDR3: CASSRDNYGYTF
DNA: TGTGCCAGCAGCCGGGACAACTATGGCTACACCTTC

V: TRBV18
size: -
J: TRBJ1-2
D: -
CDR3: CASSLDNYGYTF
DNA: TGTGCCAGCTCTTTGGATAACTATGGCTACACCTTC

V: TRBV5-1
size: -
J: TRBJ2-3
D: -
CDR3: CASSLAYTQGGRTDTQYF
DNA: TGCGCCAGCAGCTTGGCTTACACACAGGGAGGTAGGACAGATACGCAGTATTTT

V: TRBV27
size: -
J: TRBJ1-2
D: -
CDR3: CASSFNRGDYGYTF
DNA: TGTGCCAGCAGTTTTAACCGGGGTGACTATGGCTACACCTTC

V: TRBV28
size: -
J: TRBJ2-1
D: -
CDR3: CASTQGGRGFYNEQFF
DNA: TGTGCCAGCACCCAAGGCGGCAGGGGATTTTACAATGAGCAGTTCTTC

V: TRBV19
size: few
J: TRBJ2-1
D: TRBD1
CDR3: CASSIGTGRMDEQFF
DNA: TGTGCCAGTAGTATCGGGACAGGGAGGATGGATGAGCAGTTCTTC

V: TRBV5-5
size: -
J: TRBJ2-5
D: TRBD2
CDR3: CASTPPASGILGQETQYF
DNA: TGTGCCAGCACCCCCCCGGCTAGCGGGATCTTGGGCCAAGAGACCCAGTACTTC

V: TRBV18
size: few
J: TRBJ1-5
D: -
CDR3: CASSPREGDQPQHF
DNA: TGTGCCAGCTCACCACGTGAAGGGGATCAGCCCCAGCATTTT

V: TRBV5-1
size: -
J: TRBJ1-2
D: TRBD1
CDR3: CASSWGDRGGNYGYTF
DNA: TGCGCCAGCAGCTGGGGGGACAGGGGAGGTAACTATGGCTACACCTTC

V: TRBV11-1
size: -
J: TRBJ2-7
D: -
CDR3: CASSSGTQSYEQYF
DNA: TGTGCCAGCAGCTCCGGGACTCAATCCTACGAGCAGTACTTC

V: TRBV27
size: -
J: TRBJ1-2
D: TRBD1
CDR3: CASSSPYGTADGYTF
DNA: TGTGCCAGCAGTTCTCCTTACGGGACAGCCGATGGCTACACCTTC

V: TRBV6-9
size: once
J: TRBJ2-7
D: -
CDR3: CASSGTPGTPVEQYF
DNA: TGTGCCAGCAGCGGAACCCCTGGGACCCCCGTCGAGCAGTACTTC

V: TRBV28
size: -
J: TRBJ1-2
D: TRBD1
CDR3: CASSLGDRGNYGYTF
DNA: TGTGCCAGCAGTTTAGGAGACAGGGGTAACTATGGCTACACCTTC

V: TRBV11-1
size: -
J: TRBJ1-2
D: -
CDR3: CASSLNRHNYGYTF
DNA: TGTGCCAGCAGCCTGAACCGACACAACTATGGCTACACCTTC

V: TRBV25-1
size: -
J: TRBJ1-4
D: TRBD1
CDR3: CASSETGGPNEKLFF
DNA: TGTGCCAGCAGTGAAACAGGGGGCCCTAATGAAAAACTGTTTTTT

V: TRBV4-1
size: once
J: TRBJ2-4
D: TRBD1
CDR3: CASSHDGTGEELRQYF
DNA: TGCGCCAGCAGCCACGATGGGACAGGGGAAGAACTAAGGCAGTACTTC

V: TRBV4-1
size: -
J: TRBJ1-3
D: TRBD1
CDR3: CASSQEGTGTGNTIYF
DNA: TGCGCCAGCAGCCAAGAGGGGACAGGGACGGGAAACACCATATATTTT

V: TRBV5-4
size: -
J: TRBJ1-4
D: -
CDR3: CASSSAGGASEKLFF
DNA: TGTGCCAGCAGCTCGGCGGGGGGCGCGAGTGAAAAACTGTTTTTT

V: TRBV2
size: -
J: TRBJ2-5
D: -
CDR3: CASRWPSQETQYF
DNA: TGTGCCAGCAGGTGGCCATCCCAAGAGACCCAGTACTTC

V: TRBV6-1
size: few
J: TRBJ1-4
D: -
CDR3: CATTGYPQALFF
DNA: TGTGCCACTACGGGCTACCCCCAGGCACTGTTTTTT

V: TRBV28
size: once
J: TRBJ2-4
D: -
CDR3: CASSPAPGEAKNIQYF
DNA: TGTGCCAGCAGCCCTGCCCCAGGGGAGGCCAAAAACATTCAGTACTTC

V: TRBV30
size: -
J: TRBJ2-7
D: TRBD1
CDR3: CAWSPGQGYEQYF
DNA: TGTGCCTGGAGTCCGGGACAGGGCTACGAGCAGTACTTC

V: TRBV21-1
size: few
J: TRBJ2-5
D: -
CDR3: CASSTGGNGCQETQYF
DNA: TGTGCCAGCAGCACCGGGGGTAATGGGTGTCAAGAGACCCAGTACTTC

V: TRBV28
size: once
J: TRBJ2-2
D: -
CDR3: CASPRDPNLIANTGELFF
DNA: TGTGCCAGTCCCCGGGATCCCAACCTTATCGCGAACACCGGGGAGCTGTTTTTT